The clone carrying this T cell receptor (beta chain) was counted a few times. As yet, its antigen is unknown. These data belong to a study of cytomegalovirus exposure and HLA in healthy donors. Looking at the study overall: Some 85 million unique TCRs, all from HLA-typed donors, were included in an early release of the data. Findings and limits, study-wide: There were reportedly fewer N-insertions in an Asian-associated ancestry cluster than the approximately 670-donor mean, in a later analysis. Later work associated 16,951 TCR beta sequences with HLA alleles at 0.05 false discovery rate.

The PCR ran on 60 Vbeta and 13 Jbeta primers. Profiled with immunoSEQ multiplex PCR; TCRdb holds only in-frame clones, not every one. The sample consists of some 130,000 clones, around 84% of them appearing once. Per the germline V gene, CDR1 is MNHNY and CDR2 is SVGAGI (reference sequence). V dropped 10 bases and J dropped 4; count of bases not matched to a gene: 9. The CDR3 runs 13 residues. This receptor was identified in a middle-aged man in good health and CMV-seronegative. Source material: PBMCs. The chain carries TRBV6-6 and TRBJ2-7, with 8 bases matching TRBD1. CDR3 amino acids: CATARDRGYEQYF. CDR3 DNA sequence: TGTGCCACCGCTAGAGACAGGGGATACGAGCAGTACTTC.